This TCR beta chain was documented in a study of tumor-infiltrating lymphocytes in primary liver carcinoma. This clonotype was seen repeatedly, ten times or more. Co-extraction yielded RNA and DNA from 20-30 mg of unsorted bulk tissue. More than 75% viable tumor cells made up every tumor sample. TCR beta cDNA was reverse-transcribed from about 500 ng of total RNA. The reaction used a constant-region primer and ProtoScript II reverse transcriptase. Researchers made the TCR beta libraries by running three nested multiplex PCR rounds with slightly modified ARM-PCR. TRBV1-TRBV30 forward primers and a C-beta reverse primer were used in the first two PCR rounds, which each ran for around 10 cycles. One entry per CDR3 protein results from TCRdb running MiXCR on the multiplex PCR reads. Of 90,000 to 100,000 distinct CDR3 sequences listed, 55% to 75% are singletons. With 5 bases removed from V and 11 bases from J, the gap between germline ends came to 18 bases. The length of the CDR3 is 13 residues. CDR1 and CDR2 (germline): MDHEN, SYDVKM.

The chain uses TRBV28 and TRBJ1-1, with D maybe TRBD1 (5 bases). Material: liver tumor tissue from sampling region 5. Noted subset: tumor region T5, tumor centre. The clonotype originates from a woman in her sixties or seventies with primary liver carcinoma and hepatitis B virus infection. The CDR3 is CASSPGRGTTAFF. The CDR3 region has the DNA TGTGCCAGCAGTCCTGGGCGGGGGACGACGGCTTTCTTT.